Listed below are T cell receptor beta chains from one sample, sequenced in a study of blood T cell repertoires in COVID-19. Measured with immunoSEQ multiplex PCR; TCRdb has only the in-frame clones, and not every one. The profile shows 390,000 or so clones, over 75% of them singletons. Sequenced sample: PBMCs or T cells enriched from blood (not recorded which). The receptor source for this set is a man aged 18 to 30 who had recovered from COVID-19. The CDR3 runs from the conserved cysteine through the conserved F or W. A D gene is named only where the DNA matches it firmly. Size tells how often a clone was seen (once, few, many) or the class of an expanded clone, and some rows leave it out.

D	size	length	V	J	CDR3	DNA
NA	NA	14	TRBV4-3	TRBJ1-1	CASSHPGQNTEAFF	TGCGCCAGCAGCCATCCGGGACAGAACACTGAAGCTTTCTTT
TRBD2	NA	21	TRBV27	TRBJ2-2	CASSQNSRGLAGGPRTGELFF	TGTGCCAGCAGTCAGAATTCGAGGGGACTAGCGGGGGGGCCTCGGACCGGGGAGCTGTTTTTT
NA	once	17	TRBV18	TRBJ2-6	CASSPPGGRTGANVLTF	TGTGCCAGCTCACCACCGGGGGGTCGGACTGGGGCCAACGTCCTGACTTTC
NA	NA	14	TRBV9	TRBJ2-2	CASSVRENTGELFF	TGTGCCAGCAGCGTAAGAGAGAACACCGGGGAGCTGTTTTTT
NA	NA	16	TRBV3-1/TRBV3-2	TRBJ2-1	CASSPAGAGSYNEQFF	TGTGCCAGCAGCCCAGCCGGAGCCGGCTCCTACAATGAGCAGTTCTTC
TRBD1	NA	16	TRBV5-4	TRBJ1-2	CASSLAGSTGGYGYTF	TGTGCCAGCAGCTTGGCGGGCAGCACAGGGGGCTATGGCTACACCTTC
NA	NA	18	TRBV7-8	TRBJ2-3	CASSPRAGTSRTTDTQYF	TGTGCCAGCAGCCCTAGGGCCGGGACATCGAGAACCACAGATACGCAGTATTTT
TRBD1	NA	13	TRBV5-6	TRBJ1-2	CASSFRGRDGYTF	TGTGCCAGCAGCTTTAGGGGGCGGGATGGCTACACCTTC
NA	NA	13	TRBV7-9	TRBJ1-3	CASSLSSGNTIYF	TGTGCCAGCAGCTTGAGCTCTGGAAACACCATATATTTT
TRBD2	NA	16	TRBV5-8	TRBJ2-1	CASSFASGSSYNEQFF	TGTGCCAGCAGCTTCGCTAGCGGCAGCTCCTACAATGAGCAGTTCTTC
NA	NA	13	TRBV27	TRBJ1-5	CASSSQGRQPQHF	TGTGCCAGCAGTTCACAGGGAAGGCAGCCCCAGCATTTT
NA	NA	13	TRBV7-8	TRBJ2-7	CASSPRTFYEQYF	TGTGCCAGCAGCCCACGGACATTTTACGAGCAGTACTTC
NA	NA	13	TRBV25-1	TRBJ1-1	CASSESGSTEAFF	TGTGCCAGCAGTGAATCAGGGTCCACTGAAGCTTTCTTT
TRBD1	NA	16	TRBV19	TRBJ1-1	CASTRPGTDMNTEAFF	TGTGCCAGTACCCGGCCGGGGACAGACATGAACACTGAAGCTTTCTTT
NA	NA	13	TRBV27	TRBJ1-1	CASSAGTNTEAFF	TGTGCCAGTTCCGCCGGGACAAACACTGAAGCTTTCTTT
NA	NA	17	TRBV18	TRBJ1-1	CASSPTDNPAMNTEAFF	TGTGCCAGCTCACCAACGGACAACCCCGCAATGAACACTGAAGCTTTCTTT